This entry lists 29 T cell receptor beta chains sequenced from one sample in a study of cytomegalovirus exposure and HLA in healthy donors. The PCR contained 60 Vbeta and 13 Jbeta primers. Sequenced by immunoSEQ multiplex PCR; TCRdb stores in-frame clones only, minus some. The sample carries around 120,000 clones, roughly 80% recorded once. Material: PBMCs. The receptor set was obtained from a woman in her thirties or forties in good health and CMV-seropositive.

The CDR3 sequence: CASSLQVGTEAFF. The CDR3 nucleotides read TGTGCCAGCAGTTTACAGGTCGGCACTGAAGCTTTCTTT. The rearrangement links TRBV27 to TRBJ1-1; no reliable D call. Germline CDR1 MNHEY, CDR2 SMNVEV (reference sequence). V was pared by 2 bases and J by 4 bases, with 8 bases between. The CDR3 has 13 amino acids.

The chain combines TRBV5-1 with TRBJ2-4, with 9 bases aligning to TRBD1. CDR3 size: 19 residues. Germline CDR1 reads SGHRS; CDR2 reads YFSETQ. V shed 3 bases and J 3 bases; nucleotides not matched to a gene: 16. As DNA, the CDR3 is TGCGCCAGCAGCTCAGTCGGGACAGGGCTGGACCTAGGCAAAAACATTCAGTACTTC. The encoded protein is CASSSVGTGLDLGKNIQYF.

The chain is built from TRBV4-2 and TRBJ2-5; the match to TRBD1 covers 9 bases. After removal of 3 bases from V and 3 bases from J, the junction contained 8 bases not matched to a gene. Germline CDR1 is LGHNA and CDR2 is YNFKEQ. The CDR3 spans 16 residues. The CDR3 bases are TGTGCCAGCAGCCACCTACCCCGGACAGGGGAAGAGACCCAGTACTTC. This sequence encodes CASSHLPRTGEETQYF.

The chain carries TRBV29-1 and TRBJ1-1, with 7 bases lining up with TRBD1. In germline, CDR1 is SQVTM, CDR2 ANQGSEA. V was pared by 8 bases and J by 0 bases, with 6 bases of the junction left unmatched. The CDR3 is 13 amino acids. The CDR3 region is CSLRDRMNTEAFF. In nucleotides, the CDR3 is TGCAGCCTCCGGGACAGAATGAACACTGAAGCTTTCTTT.

Here the CDR3 DNA reads TGTGCCAGCAGACTTCCCGACGGGGGGCCTAGCGGTTACAATGAGCAGTTCTTC. It translates to CASRLPDGGPSGYNEQFF. The genes are TRBV7-9 and TRBJ2-1; TRBD2 is a possible D gene (7 bases). From germline, CDR1 is SEHNR and CDR2 FQNEAQ (reference sequence). V was trimmed by 6 bases and J by 4 bases, leaving 25 bases between them. The CDR3 runs to 18 residues.

This clone was observed a handful of times. This chain connects TRBV11-2 to TRBJ1-2; 10 nucleotides line up with TRBD1. This CDR3 comprises 14 residues. V lost 1 base and J lost 7; bases outside the gene matches: 3. The germline V gene has CDR1 SGHAT and CDR2 FQNNGV. For the CDR3, the DNA is TGTGCCAGCAGCTTAGGACAGGGGGCTATTGGCTACACCTTC. This translates into CASSLGQGAIGYTF. Complete variable domain (other parts from reference TRBV11-2 and TRBJ1-2): EAGVAQSPRYKIIEKRQSVAFWCNPISGHATLYWYQQILGQGPKLLIQFQNNGVVDDSQLPKDRFSAERLKGVDSTLKIQPAKLEDSAVYLCASSLGQGAIGYTFGSGTRLTVV.

Here the CDR3 reads CATRLAGGPTGELFF. The CDR3 DNA sequence: TGTGCCACTAGACTAGCGGGAGGGCCCACCGGGGAGCTGTTTTTT. The chain links TRBV15 to TRBJ2-2, with TRBD2 identical over 14 bases. This CDR3 is 15 amino acids long. The J segment lost 4 bases and the V segment lost 9 bases, leaving 4 bases of the junction unmatched. Germline V gene data show CDR1 as LNHNV and CDR2 as YYDKDF (reference sequence).

This chain joins TRBV6-1 and TRBJ2-5; 13 bases map to TRBD2. V lost 2 bases, J lost 2 bases, and 8 bases stayed unmatched. The CDR3 has 18 residues. Germline CDR1 and CDR2: MNHNS and SASEGT. CDR3 DNA sequence: TGTGCCAGCAGTGAAAGCGCCGTACTAGCGGGGGGGCAAGAGACCCAGTACTTC. Its protein is CASSESAVLAGGQETQYF.

The rearrangement uses TRBV5-6 and TRBJ2-6; TRBD2 is a possible D gene (6 bases). CDR1 is SGHDT, CDR2 YYEEEE, per germline. V lost 3 bases and J lost 2, with 12 bases in between. The CDR3 runs to 16 residues. The CDR3 sequence is CASSSIWEAGANVLTF. DNA of the CDR3: TGTGCCAGCAGCTCTATTTGGGAGGCTGGGGCCAACGTCCTGACTTTC.

The chain is built from TRBV5-1 and TRBJ1-5, with D possibly matching TRBD1 (6 bases). The ends were cut back, 0 bases at V and 7 bases at J, with 11 bases in the middle. The germline V gene encodes CDR1 SGHRS and CDR2 YFSETQ. The CDR3 has 14 amino acids. The CDR3 spells CASSLGVQGQPQHF. Here the CDR3 DNA reads TGCGCCAGCAGCTTGGGCGTACAGGGACAGCCCCAGCATTTT.

The J gene is TRBJ1-2, the V gene TRBV7-9, with TRBD1 as a possible D gene (6 bases). This CDR3 is 14 amino acids long. V lost 0 bases and J lost 3, with 8 bases in between. Germline values: CDR1 SEHNR, CDR2 FQNEAQ (reference sequence). CDR3 in DNA: TGTGCCAGCAGCTTAGCGGGGGCAGACTATGGCTACACCTTC. Protein sequence: CASSLAGADYGYTF.

There are a few counts of this clone. The V and J genes are TRBV7-2 and TRBJ1-6; D may be TRBD1 (5 bases). This CDR3 comprises 16 residues. Germline CDR1 SGHTA, CDR2 FQGNSA. The germline V and J ends were trimmed by 1 base and 5 bases, with 12 bases remaining between them. The CDR3 is CASSLGTGPHNSPLHF. The DNA of the CDR3 is TGTGCCAGCAGCTTAGGTACAGGCCCTCATAATTCACCCCTCCACTTT.

This chain's CDR3 is CASSQGTSGRAKSDTQYF. CDR3 nucleotide sequence: TGTGCCAGCAGCCAAGGTACTAGCGGGAGGGCCAAATCAGATACGCAGTATTTT. V is TRBV4-2 and J is TRBJ2-3, with TRBD2 matching over 13 bases. V was clipped by 1 base and J by 4 bases; unmatched bases: 8. The length of the CDR3 is 18 residues. Germline CDR1 is LGHNA and CDR2 is YNFKEQ.

This chain joins TRBV5-6 and TRBJ2-2; 8 bases line up with TRBD2. The CDR3 length is 17 residues. V lost 4 bases to trimming and J lost 5 bases; unmatched junction nucleotides: 13. Germline loops: CDR1 SGHDT, CDR2 YYEEEE. The CDR3 sequence: CASSPGGRAGVTGELFF. The CDR3 DNA follows: TGTGCCAGCAGCCCTGGGGGGAGAGCGGGAGTAACCGGGGAGCTGTTTTTT. Using reference TRBV5-6 and TRBJ2-2 for the parts outside the CDR3, the full variable domain is DAGVTQSPTHLIKTRGQQVTLRCSPKSGHDTVSWYQQALGQGPQFIFQYYEEEERQRGNFPDRFSGHQFPNYSSELNVNALLLGDSALYLCASSPGGRAGVTGELFFGEGSRLTVL.

This clone was seen a handful of times. V is TRBV30 and J is TRBJ2-2; TRBD1 matches 9 bases. Near its end, the DNA agrees better with TRBJ1-3, so the J call may be wrong. The CDR3 covers 13 residues. In germline, CDR1 is GTSNPN, CDR2 SVGIG (reference sequence). CDR3 nucleotide sequence: TGTGCCGTCAACAGGGGGCCGGGAAACACCATATATTTT. This translates into CAVNRGPGNTIYF.

This clone is a singleton in its sample. The chain is built from TRBV18 and TRBJ1-2; 7 nucleotides agree with TRBD1. V dropped 4 bases and J dropped 1; count of bases not matched to a gene: 3. From germline, CDR1 is KGHSH and CDR2 LQKENI. The CDR3 is made up of 14 amino acids. CDR3 amino acids: CASSQGQSNYGYTF. The CDR3 coding sequence is TGTGCCAGCTCACAGGGACAGAGTAACTATGGCTACACCTTC.

This clone showed up just a few times. This rearrangement joins TRBV27 to TRBJ2-1, with TRBD2 matching 11 bases. The CDR3 has 15 amino acids. Germline assignment: CDR1 MNHEY and CDR2 SMNVEV (reference sequence). V dropped 6 bases and J dropped 2; count of bases not matched to a gene: 3. This chain's CDR3 is CASSSGLAAYNEQFF. The CDR3 DNA reads as TGTGCCAGCAGCTCGGGACTAGCGGCCTACAATGAGCAGTTCTTC.

The chain recombines TRBV4-2 with TRBJ2-7; 7 bases agree with TRBD2. V shed 0 bases, J shed 3 bases, and the junction held 8 bases outside the gene matches. The CDR3 is 16 amino acids. Germline V CDR1 and CDR2: LGHNA, YNFKEQ. The CDR3: CASSQDTSSGYYEQYF. As DNA, the CDR3 is TGTGCCAGCAGCCAAGATACATCTAGCGGCTACTACGAGCAGTACTTC.

This clone was recorded a few times. The V and J genes are TRBV10-3 and TRBJ2-7; 7 nucleotides agree with TRBD2. The CDR3 consists of 16 residues. The trim removed 3 bases at V and 7 bases at J, leaving 15 bases unmatched. Per the germline V gene, CDR1 is ENHRY and CDR2 is SYGVKD. CDR3 amino acids: CAISEYGPGQGGEQYF. The CDR3, as DNA: TGTGCCATCAGTGAATATGGTCCCGGGCAGGGAGGGGAGCAGTACTTC.

Only a few counts were recorded for this clone. The J gene is TRBJ2-7, the V gene TRBV5-1, with TRBD2 matching 8 bases. The length of the CDR3 is 14 residues. Germline CDR1 SGHRS, CDR2 YFSETQ. Germline trimming cut 6 bases from V and 0 bases from J; bases unmatched to any gene: 5. The DNA of the CDR3 is TGCGCCAGCACCGCGGGAGGCCTCTCCTACGAGCAGTACTTC. It is translated as CASTAGGLSYEQYF.

This chain uses TRBV30 with TRBJ2-4; a possible D gene is TRBD1 (6 bases). The length of the CDR3 is 14 residues. Trimming removed 4 bases at V and 6 bases at J, with 16 bases between. Germline V gene sequence: CDR1 GTSNPN, CDR2 SVGIG (reference sequence). This chain's CDR3 is CAWTTGHKGNIQYF. The CDR3 DNA sequence: TGTGCCTGGACTACGGGACACAAAGGAAACATTCAGTACTTC. The complete variable domain, with remaining parts taken from reference TRBV30 and TRBJ2-4, reads SQTIHQWPATLVQPVGSPLSLECTVEGTSNPNLYWYRQAAGRGLQLLFYSVGIGQISSEVPQNLSASRPQDRQFILSSKKLLLSDSGFYLCAWTTGHKGNIQYFGAGTRLSVL.

As concerns this clone: Other DNA sequences within the sample encode an identical CDR3. The genes are TRBV19 and TRBJ2-3; TRBD1 is a possible D gene (6 bases). This CDR3 comprises 13 residues. V lost 3 bases and J lost 3, with 7 bases in between. Germline loops: CDR1 LNHDA, CDR2 SQIVND (reference sequence). Here the CDR3 reads CASSIQGTDTQYF. The CDR3 nucleotides read TGTGCCAGTAGTATTCAGGGGACAGATACGCAGTATTTT.

CDR3 bases: TGTGCCAGCAGTCTCCCGGGACTGAGCTCCTACGAGCAGTACTTC. The encoded protein is CASSLPGLSSYEQYF. The chain couples TRBV6-1 to TRBJ2-7, with D perhaps matching TRBD2 (6 bases). Trimming shortened V by 5 bases and J by 0 bases, and 14 bases separated the two germline ends. This CDR3 has 15 residues. The germline gives CDR1 MNHNS, CDR2 SASEGT.

The DNA of the CDR3 is TGTGCCAGCGCGGACAGGGCTCGGGATACGCAGTATTTT. As protein: CASADRARDTQYF. The V call is TRBV6-1, the J call TRBJ2-3; 8 positions match TRBD1. This CDR3 has 13 amino acids. Germline CDR1 and CDR2: MNHNS and SASEGT. J gave up 6 bases and V 8 bases, and 7 bases lay outside the gene matches.

This clone appeared a few times. The J gene is TRBJ1-1, the V gene TRBV19, with D possibly TRBD1 on 6 matching bases. The CDR3 runs 14 residues. Germline V gives CDR1 LNHDA, CDR2 SQIVND (reference sequence). The germline V and J ends were trimmed by 4 bases and 6 bases, with 15 bases remaining between them. CDR3 residues: CASSTLQGSAEAFF. In nucleotides, the CDR3 is TGTGCCAGTAGTACACTACAGGGCAGCGCTGAAGCTTTCTTT.

The rearrangement joins TRBV21-1 to TRBJ2-1; the table calls TRBD1, which could not be checked here. TRBV21-1 is an annotated pseudogene. This CDR3 region has 17 residues. The CDR3 spells CASSPEEPGQGAYEQFF. CDR3 DNA sequence: TGTGCCAGCAGCCCGGAGGAGCCGGGACAGGGGGCTTATGAGCAGTTCTTC.

The rearrangement uses TRBV5-1 and TRBJ1-1; D might be TRBD1 (5 bases). From germline, CDR1 is SGHRS and CDR2 YFSETQ. Trimming cost V 0 bases and J 0 bases, with 9 bases left between them. The CDR3 loop spans 15 amino acids. This CDR3 reads CASSLEGNMNTEAFF. The CDR3 DNA follows: TGCGCCAGCAGCTTGGAGGGGAATATGAACACTGAAGCTTTCTTT.

This clone was counted once. The rearrangement links TRBV5-1 to TRBJ1-6; D possibly corresponds to TRBD1 (5 bases). This CDR3 region has 19 residues. V was clipped by 2 bases and J by 9 bases, with 27 bases between them. The V gene's germline CDR1 is SGHRS and CDR2 YFSETQ. CDR3 sequence (DNA): TGCGCCAGCAGCTTAGTGGGAAGCACCGCCGGGGGAAATTTTTCACCCCTCCACTTT. Translating it yields CASSLVGSTAGGNFSPLHF.

Regarding this clone: One end of the junction is discordant with germline, which a read error may explain. The V gene is TRBV7-7, the J gene TRBJ2-6; a weak D match, TRBD2 (6 bases). Germline V gene data show CDR1 as SSHAT and CDR2 as FNYEAQ (reference sequence). This CDR3 is built from 15 residues. This CDR3 reads CASSQRASGANVLTF. The CDR3 DNA sequence: TGTGCTAGCAGCCAGCGGGCCTCTGGGGCCAACGTCCTGACTTTC.